Listed here are 9 T cell receptor beta chains from one sample, sequenced in a study of T cells after yellow fever vaccination (dated by TCRdb to about 2019). What the treatment or condition label conveys for this sample: live attenuated yellow fever vaccine strain. Receptor amplification or capture employed 5' RACE. The sequencing machine was an Illumina HiSeq 2500. The public sequencing data were trimmed at Q25 with fastp and processed into clonotypes with MiXCR by TCRdb, which kept only in-frame beta chains. Records with the same CDR3 protein are collapsed into one entry carrying the most frequent genes and DNA. The sample records hundreds of thousands of distinct CDR3 sequences, roughly an eighth of which are singletons. The ten largest clones take up more than 12% of the sample. The sequencing here drew on PBMCs, taken on the day of the yellow fever booster vaccination. The receptors shown here come from a man aged 25-45 years who received the YFV17D yellow fever vaccine.

The chain recombines TRBV7-2 with TRBJ1-5, with D possibly TRBD1 on 5 matching bases. The germline V gene encodes CDR1 SGHTA and CDR2 FQGNSA. The length of the CDR3 is 13 residues. V was shortened by 1 base and J by 9 bases, with 10 bases between the two germline ends. The CDR3 sequence is CASSLVQGWPQHF. CDR3 in DNA: TGTGCCAGCAGCTTAGTTCAGGGCTGGCCCCAGCATTTT. Filled out from reference TRBV7-2 and TRBJ1-5, the complete variable domain reads GAGVSQSPSNKVTEKGKDVELRCDPISGHTALYWYRQSLGQGLEFLIYFQGNSAPDKSGLPSDRFSAERTGGSVSTLTIQRTQQEDSAVYLCASSLVQGWPQHFGDGTRLSIL.

J is TRBJ2-5 and V is TRBV20-1; D possibly corresponds to TRBD1 (6 bases). V was trimmed by 2 bases and J by 3 bases, leaving 19 bases between them. The CDR3 covers 16 residues. Germline V gene sequence: CDR1 DFQATT, CDR2 SNEGSKA (reference sequence). CDR3 in DNA: TGCAGTGCTAGATCACGAACAGGGATGGTGGAAGAGACCCAGTACTTC. Encoded protein: CSARSRTGMVEETQYF.

The chain uses TRBV11-2 and TRBJ2-7; D is possibly TRBD2 (6 bases). Germline V gene sequence: CDR1 SGHAT, CDR2 FQNNGV. The CDR3 is 17 amino acids. V dropped 1 base and J dropped 3 bases, with 19 bases sitting between them. For the CDR3, the DNA is TGTGCCAGCAGCTTAGTCCCGGGTCGGGGGATGGTCTACGAGCAGTACTTC. This encodes CASSLVPGRGMVYEQYF. The complete variable domain, with remaining parts taken from reference TRBV11-2 and TRBJ2-7, reads EAGVAQSPRYKIIEKRQSVAFWCNPISGHATLYWYQQILGQGPKLLIQFQNNGVVDDSQLPKDRFSAERLKGVDSTLKIQPAKLEDSAVYLCASSLVPGRGMVYEQYFGPGTRLTVT.

This clonotype appeared a few times. J is TRBJ1-6 and V is TRBV5-6; D is undetermined. V lost 1 base and J lost 7, with 9 bases in between. Germline V lookup: CDR1 SGHDT, CDR2 YYEEEE. The CDR3 length is 14 residues. CDR3 region: CASSLRTANSPLHF. The CDR3 DNA sequence: TGTGCCAGCAGCTTGAGAACAGCAAATTCACCCCTCCACTTT.

Only a few counts were recorded for this clonotype. The chain employs TRBV7-9 and TRBJ2-1; D is perhaps TRBD1 or TRBD2 (5 bases each). This CDR3 has 13 amino acids. CDR1 is SEHNR and CDR2 is FQNEAQ in the germline V gene (reference sequence). Trimming left V 3 bases short and J 9 bases short, with 12 bases between. CDR3 coding DNA: TGTGCCAGCAGCTTGGATATCGGGGCTGAGCAGTTCTTC. It codes for CASSLDIGAEQFF. Filled out from reference TRBV7-9 and TRBJ2-1, the complete variable domain reads DTGVSQNPRHKITKRGQNVTFRCDPISEHNRLYWYRQTLGQGPEFLTYFQNEAQLEKSRLLSDRFSAERPKGSFSTLEIQRTEQGDSAMYLCASSLDIGAEQFFGPGTRLTVL.

This clonotype was observed at least ten times. The chain joins TRBV11-2 to TRBJ2-3; 8 positions agree with TRBD2. Germline CDR1 reads SGHAT; CDR2 reads FQNNGV. Unmatched junction bases numbered 10, after V lost 5 bases and J lost 6 bases. This CDR3 region has 15 residues. The CDR3 nucleotides read TGTGCCAGCAGCCCCCGGGTAGCGGGAACTGATACGCAGTATTTT. Translating it yields CASSPRVAGTDTQYF.

The CDR3 reads CASSLAPTVTDTQYF. The CDR3 nucleotides read TGTGCCAGCAGCTTAGCTCCGACTGTTACAGATACGCAGTATTTT. The J gene is TRBJ2-3, the V gene TRBV11-2; D not certain. This CDR3 spans 15 amino acids. The germline V gene encodes CDR1 SGHAT and CDR2 FQNNGV. The V end lost 1 base, the J end lost 3 bases, and 11 bases lay between the germline ends.

The chain recombines TRBV7-9 with TRBJ1-2; unclear D gene. The CDR3 extends over 12 amino acids. The V gene's germline CDR1 is SEHNR and CDR2 FQNEAQ (reference sequence). V lost 5 bases and J lost 1, with 5 bases in between. CDR3 in amino acids: CASSTINYGYTF. The CDR3 DNA reads as TGTGCCAGCAGCACTATTAACTATGGCTACACCTTC.

The chain couples TRBV20-1 to TRBJ2-7, with 8 bases lining up with TRBD2. CDR3 size: 15 residues. J gave up 8 bases and V 4 bases, and 16 bases lay outside the gene matches. Germline-derived CDR1 and CDR2 are DFQATT and SNEGSKA (reference sequence). The DNA for the CDR3 is TGCAGTGCTACCGAAGCCGGGACTAGAGGTACGAAGCAGTACTTC. It encodes CSATEAGTRGTKQYF.